Sequencing of this T cell receptor (beta chain) was carried out in a study of T cells in Graves' hyperthyroidism and ophthalmopathy. Findings of the study overall: Stable hyperthyroidism was told apart from ophthalmopathy by a model built on 13 V-J features.

A note on this clonotype: Its antigen is unknown.

At least 3 on the Clinical Activity Score was recorded for ophthalmopathy patients, who also had NOSPECS grade at least 4 and duration under 3 months. More than 8 ml fresh peripheral blood yielded the PBMCs. RNA transcripts served as the template for amplifying TCR beta CDR3 regions. When the TCR CDR3 underwent first-round RT-PCR, the HTBI primer set was used. TCRdb reanalysed the multiplex PCR reads using MiXCR and keeps one entry per CDR3 protein. The profile shows around 530,000 distinct CDR3 sequences, approximately 17% of them singletons. This CDR3 region has 15 residues. The germline CDR1 and CDR2 sequences are SGDLS and YYNGEE. V lost 4 bases and J lost 4; bases outside the gene matches: 8.

This receptor was obtained from a woman between 18 and 29 years old with Graves' ophthalmopathy. Sequenced input: blood. This chain joins TRBV9 and TRBJ2-7, with 10 bases identical to TRBD1. The CDR3 DNA reads as TGTGCCAGCAGCCCAGGGACAGGGGCCGGGTACGAGCAGTACTTC. This codes for CASSPGTGAGYEQYF.